This record covers a single TCR beta chain. Its antigen remains unknown. Since all of the isolated RNA was reverse transcribed, expressed TCRB transcripts were what got sequenced. Data came from immunoSEQ multiplex PCR; TCRdb stores just in-frame clones and leaves some out. This sample carries under 450,000 clones, approximately 14% of them seen once, and the ten largest clones take roughly 0.035%. This record comes from a study of beta chain features in type 1 diabetes. Germline values: CDR1 SQVTM, CDR2 ANQGSEA. The CDR3 is 14 amino acids. The J segment lost 5 bases and the V segment lost 7 bases, leaving 8 bases of the junction unmatched. Study results and caveats: In cDNA sequencing, cells with high TCR expression could be over-represented. When Type 1 diabetes patients were examined, their TCRB CDR3s proved moderately but significantly shorter in all four CD4+ subsets. VDJ junctions from patients with type 1 diabetes contained fewer insertions and more deletions. Researchers caution that PCR might favor shorter templates, equally among patients and controls.

This TCR came from a man aged 30-40 years in good health. Input material: naive CD4+ T cells from blood. The chain has TRBV29-1 and TRBJ2-1; 10 nucleotides line up with TRBD2. The CDR3 DNA sequence: TGCAGCGCTGGCCGGACTAGCGGCAACAATGAGCAGTTCTTC. Translated, it gives CSAGRTSGNNEQFF.